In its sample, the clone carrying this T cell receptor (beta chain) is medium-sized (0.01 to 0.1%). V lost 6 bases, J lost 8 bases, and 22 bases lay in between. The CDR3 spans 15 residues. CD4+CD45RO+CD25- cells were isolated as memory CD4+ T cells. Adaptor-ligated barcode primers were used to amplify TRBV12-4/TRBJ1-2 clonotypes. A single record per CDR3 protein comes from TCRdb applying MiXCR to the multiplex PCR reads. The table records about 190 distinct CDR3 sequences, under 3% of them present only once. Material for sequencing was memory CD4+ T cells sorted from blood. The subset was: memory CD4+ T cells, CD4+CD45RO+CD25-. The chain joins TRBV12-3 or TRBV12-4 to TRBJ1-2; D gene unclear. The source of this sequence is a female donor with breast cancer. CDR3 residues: CASSPSMGIERGYTF. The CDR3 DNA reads TGTGCCAGCAGCCCCTCCATGGGAATAGAACGAGGCTACACCTTC.